Only a few counts were recorded for the clone carrying this T cell receptor (beta chain). These data are taken from a study of T cells in Graves' hyperthyroidism and ophthalmopathy. CDR3 length equals 13 residues. From germline, CDR1 is SGDLS and CDR2 YYNGEE. The J segment lost 8 bases and the V segment lost 4 bases, leaving 8 bases of the junction unmatched. There were TCR beta CDR3 regions amplified from RNA transcripts. Carried out on the TCR CDR3, a first-round RT-PCR used the HTBI primer set. Each CDR3 protein gets one entry after TCRdb re-called the multiplex PCR reads with MiXCR. The data contain 300,000 to 350,000 distinct CDR3 sequences, 20% to 25% of them singletons.

The rearrangement uses TRBV9 and TRBJ1-2; TRBD1 agrees at 7 bases. Input material: blood. The TCR comes from a woman between 45 and 65 years old with Graves' hyperthyroidism. The CDR3 region is CASSHDREGGYTF. The CDR3 DNA is TGTGCCAGCAGCCACGACAGGGAGGGCGGCTACACCTTC.